This T cell receptor (beta chain) was obtained from a study of blood T cell repertoires in COVID-19. For the study at large: Sites across the United States, Italy and Spain contributed samples from acute and convalescent COVID-19. Sample material is recorded as cDNA or gDNA derived from T cells, B-cell-depleted T cells, or PBMCs.

Trimming removed 2 bases from V and 4 bases from J; junction bases left unmatched: 2. There are 14 residues in the CDR3. CDR1 and CDR2 from the germline V gene are LGHDT and YNNKEL (reference sequence). Authors' analysis steps: Using reference gene primer amplification, nucleated cell counts were estimated. Sequencing used immunoSEQ multiplex PCR; TCRdb keeps in-frame clones, though not all of them. V and J calls and clone size come straight from that table; D and trimming were deduced from the DNA. The profile shows 170,000 or so clones, 86% of them singletons. The sequencing input was peripheral blood. The chain carries TRBV3-1 (or the pseudogene TRBV3-2) and TRBJ2-5; 9 nucleotides line up with TRBD2. This TCR came from a man in his fifties or sixties with active or convalescent COVID-19. For the CDR3, the DNA is TGTGCCAGCAGCCAACCAGCGGGGGGAGAGACCCAGTACTTC. This encodes CASSQPAGGETQYF.